These 22 T cell receptor beta chains were all obtained from the same sample, sequenced in a study of T cell responses to AZD1222 COVID-19 vaccine. Profiled with immunoSEQ multiplex PCR; TCRdb holds only in-frame clones, not every one. The sample lists around 100,000 clones; approximately 88% were seen once. Sequenced here: peripheral blood, sampled 28 days after the second AZD1222 dose. The receptor set was obtained from an adult who received the AZD1222 COVID-19 vaccine.

The rearrangement uses TRBV7-9 and TRBJ2-6, with TRBD1 identical over 9 bases. Germline CDR1 and CDR2: SEHNR and FQNEAQ (reference sequence). J gave up 0 bases and V 5 bases, and 5 bases lay outside the gene matches. The CDR3 spans 17 residues. The CDR3 spells CASSPGQGDSGANVLTF. For the CDR3, the DNA is TGTGCCAGCAGCCCGGGACAGGGAGACTCTGGGGCCAACGTCCTGACTTTC.

The V call is TRBV6-5, the J call TRBJ1-1, with a possible D match to TRBD1 (5 bases). V gave up 7 bases and J gave up 0 bases, with 9 bases separating them. This CDR3 comprises 13 residues. Per the germline V gene, CDR1 is MNHEY and CDR2 is SVGAGI. The CDR3 DNA sequence: TGTGCCAGCACGACAGTCTTGAACACTGAAGCTTTCTTT. The encoded protein is CASTTVLNTEAFF.

The CDR3 spells CASSSIGTEAFF. The CDR3 DNA reads TGTGCCAGCAGTTCAATAGGCACTGAAGCTTTCTTT. The chain carries TRBV6-2 or TRBV6-3 and TRBJ1-1, with D unclear. The V end was cut by 4 bases, the J end by 4 bases, with 7 bases between. The CDR3 spans 12 residues. Germline-derived CDR1 and CDR2 are MNHEY and SVGEGT.

The CDR3 DNA reads TGTGCCAGCACCTTGGGGCGGGGTGGGACAGATACGCAGTATTTT. Translating gives CASTLGRGGTDTQYF. V and J are TRBV2 and TRBJ2-3, with D possibly matching TRBD2 (6 bases). Trimming removed 7 bases from V and 3 bases from J, with 17 bases in between. The CDR3 sequence is 15 residues long. Germline loops: CDR1 SNHLY, CDR2 FYNNEI.

J is TRBJ2-1 and V is TRBV6-1; D not certain. V lost 1 base and J lost 9, with 16 bases in between. CDR1 and CDR2 from the germline V gene are MNHNS and SASEGT. The CDR3 contains 15 residues. CDR3 region: CASSEGAAKSGEQFF. CDR3 coding DNA: TGTGCCAGCAGTGAAGGGGCAGCTAAGTCTGGTGAGCAGTTCTTC.

The V call is TRBV4-1, the J call TRBJ1-1; D not certain. Germline values: CDR1 MGHRA, CDR2 YSYEKL. The CDR3 extends over 13 amino acids. Between the trimmed V and J ends, which lost 1 base and 3 bases, there was a span of 6 bases. As DNA, the CDR3 is TGCGCCAGCAGCCAAGTGGGCGACACTGAAGCTTTCTTT. Translating gives CASSQVGDTEAFF.

V and J are TRBV11-2 and TRBJ2-7, with D perhaps TRBD1 (5 bases). Trimming removed 4 bases at V and 3 bases at J, with 7 bases between. This CDR3 comprises 12 residues. Germline CDR1 and CDR2: SGHAT and FQNNGV. The CDR3 region is CASSSGHYEQYF. CDR3 DNA sequence: TGTGCCAGCAGCTCCGGACACTACGAGCAGTACTTC. The variable domain in full, completed from reference TRBV11-2 and TRBJ2-7, reads EAGVAQSPRYKIIEKRQSVAFWCNPISGHATLYWYQQILGQGPKLLIQFQNNGVVDDSQLPKDRFSAERLKGVDSTLKIQPAKLEDSAVYLCASSSGHYEQYFGPGTRLTVT.

The rearrangement uses TRBV19 and TRBJ2-3, with 7 positions matching TRBD1. The V gene's germline CDR1 is LNHDA and CDR2 SQIVND (reference sequence). V was pared by 4 bases and J by 10 bases, with 8 bases of the junction left unmatched. The CDR3 is 13 amino acids. The CDR3 loop reads CASSTVRDSPQYF. In DNA, the CDR3 is TGTGCCAGTAGTACCGTAAGGGACAGCCCGCAGTATTTT.

This rearrangement joins TRBV7-3 to TRBJ2-2; D not resolved. V was clipped by 3 bases and J by 5 bases, with 7 bases between them. The CDR3 contains 13 residues. Germline CDR1 is SGHTA and CDR2 is FQGTGA. CDR3 sequence: CASSFQGTGELFF. The CDR3 DNA is TGTGCCAGCAGCTTTCAAGGGACCGGGGAGCTGTTTTTT.

The V call is TRBV7-9, the J call TRBJ2-5, with D tentatively TRBD2 (5 bases). Trimming left V 5 bases short and J 0 bases short, with 13 bases between. The CDR3 loop spans 15 amino acids. The germline CDR1 and CDR2 sequences are SEHNR and FQNEAQ (reference sequence). The CDR3 region is CASSPMTGYQETQYF. The DNA of the CDR3 is TGTGCCAGCAGCCCTATGACGGGGTACCAAGAGACCCAGTACTTC. The variable domain in full, completed from reference TRBV7-9 and TRBJ2-5, reads DTGVSQNPRHKITKRGQNVTFRCDPISEHNRLYWYRQTLGQGPEFLTYFQNEAQLEKSRLLSDRFSAERPKGSFSTLEIQRTEQGDSAMYLCASSPMTGYQETQYFGPGTRLLVL.

The chain joins TRBV5-1 to TRBJ2-7; 8 bases align to TRBD1. The CDR3 consists of 16 residues. The germline V gene encodes CDR1 SGHRS and CDR2 YFSETQ. J lost 5 bases, V lost 6 bases, and 16 bases had no gene match. CDR3 residues: CASKAFGTGRLNEQYF. CDR3 DNA: TGCGCCAGCAAGGCCTTCGGGACAGGTCGTCTCAACGAGCAGTACTTC.

The chain recombines TRBV7-2 with TRBJ1-2; no definite D call. V was clipped by 0 bases and J by 4 bases, with 12 bases between them. This CDR3 spans 15 amino acids. Looked up from germline, CDR1 is SGHTA and CDR2 is FQGNSA. Here the CDR3 DNA reads TGTGCCAGCAGCTTAGCGTCGGCGACGGCCTATGGCTACACCTTC. Residues: CASSLASATAYGYTF. The whole variable domain, filled in from reference TRBV7-2 and TRBJ1-2, reads GAGVSQSPSNKVTEKGKDVELRCDPISGHTALYWYRQSLGQGLEFLIYFQGNSAPDKSGLPSDRFSAERTGGSVSTLTIQRTQQEDSAVYLCASSLASATAYGYTFGSGTRLTVV.

The chain uses TRBV5-1 and TRBJ2-7; 8 bases match TRBD1. V lost 3 bases to trimming and J lost 1 base; unmatched junction nucleotides: 3. In germline, CDR1 is SGHRS, CDR2 YFSETQ. The CDR3 consists of 14 residues. The CDR3 DNA is TGCGCCAGCAGCTGGCAGGGGGCTTCCTACGAGCAGTACTTC. It specifies CASSWQGASYEQYF.

V and J are TRBV5-5 and TRBJ1-3; D gene uncertain. Between the trimmed V and J ends, which lost 4 bases and 2 bases, there was a span of 13 bases. The CDR3 runs 15 residues. The V gene's germline CDR1 is SGHKS and CDR2 YYEKEE (reference sequence). CDR3 in amino acids: CASSPSVGAGNTIYF. CDR3 in DNA: TGTGCCAGCAGCCCCTCGGTTGGGGCTGGAAACACCATATATTTT. Based on the CDR3 plus reference TRBV5-5 and TRBJ1-3, the full variable domain is DAGVTQSPTHLIKTRGQQVTLRCSPISGHKSVSWYQQVLGQGPQFIFQYYEKEERGRGNFPDRFSARQFPNYSSELNVNALLLGDSALYLCASSPSVGAGNTIYFGEGSWLTVV.

This clone has just one count. CDR3 in amino acids: CASRDVEKNIQYF. The CDR3 DNA is TGTGCCAGCAGAGACGTGGAGAAAAACATTCAGTACTTC. The chain has TRBV28 and TRBJ2-4, with D unclear. The germline V and J ends were trimmed by 6 bases and 4 bases, with 10 bases remaining between them. Germline CDR1 MDHEN, CDR2 SYDVKM. The CDR3 is 13 residues long.

The chain combines TRBV27 with TRBJ1-1; 7 bases are shared with TRBD1. The CDR3 has 15 amino acids. Germline V gene data show CDR1 as MNHEY and CDR2 as SMNVEV (reference sequence). J lost 3 bases, V lost 4 bases, and 8 bases had no gene match. The CDR3 region is CASSSPQGGDTEAFF. The CDR3 nucleotides are TGTGCCAGCAGTTCGCCCCAGGGGGGAGACACTGAAGCTTTCTTT.

The sample holds one count of this clone. The chain joins TRBV21-1 to TRBJ2-2; TRBD1, the table's D call, lacks a check against the DNA. TRBV21-1 is listed as a pseudogene. This CDR3 comprises 15 residues. The CDR3, as DNA: TGTGCCAGTAACGTGGGGACAGTCGTAACCGGGGAGCTGTTTTTT. This codes for CASNVGTVVTGELFF.

The chain is built from TRBV3-1 (or the pseudogene TRBV3-2) and TRBJ2-7, with a possible D match to TRBD2 (7 bases). This CDR3 has 17 residues. Germline CDR1 reads LGHDT; CDR2 reads YNNKEL (reference sequence). Trimming took 0 bases from V and 0 from J, leaving 15 bases between them. In DNA, the CDR3 is TGTGCCAGCAGCCAAGAACGGGGGGCCCTACCCTCCTACGAGCAGTACTTC. This sequence encodes CASSQERGALPSYEQYF.

V usage is TRBV19 and J usage is TRBJ1-2, with 7 bases matching TRBD1. The CDR3 is 15 amino acids. Germline V gene data show CDR1 as LNHDA and CDR2 as SQIVND (reference sequence). Germline trimming cut 10 bases from V and 5 bases from J; bases unmatched to any gene: 16. The CDR3 DNA is TGTGCCACCACCTCAATTCAGGGACAGAAGTATGGCTACACCTTC. It yields the protein CATTSIQGQKYGYTF.

This chain links TRBV6-5 with TRBJ1-5, with unresolved D. There are 15 residues in the CDR3. From germline, CDR1 is MNHEY and CDR2 SVGAGI. V was shortened by 2 bases and J by 5 bases, with 13 bases between the two germline ends. CDR3 sequence (DNA): TGTGCCAGCAGTTACGGACGCCCGGGTGATCAGCCCCAGCATTTT. It is translated as CASSYGRPGDQPQHF.

The chain uses TRBV5-1 and TRBJ1-1; the match to TRBD1 covers 7 bases. Germline V CDR1 and CDR2: SGHRS, YFSETQ. Germline trimming cut 3 bases from V and 4 bases from J; bases unmatched to any gene: 12. The CDR3 covers 16 residues. This CDR3 is CASSSLQGRLGTEAFF. The CDR3, as DNA: TGCGCCAGCAGCTCCTTACAGGGGAGGTTGGGCACTGAAGCTTTCTTT.

The chain joins TRBV7-9 to TRBJ2-3; possibly TRBD1 for D (5 bases). Trimming removed 5 bases at V and 8 bases at J, with 20 bases between. CDR1 and CDR2 (germline): SEHNR, FQNEAQ (reference sequence). This CDR3 contains 15 residues. In DNA, the CDR3 is TGTGCCAGCAGCCCAGAGGCGGCCGCTCAGGGTACGCAGTATTTT. This codes for CASSPEAAAQGTQYF.